This TCR beta chain was documented in a study of CD8+ T cells in alopecia areata. Study at large: Severity scoring for treated patients was based on the percentage of affected scalp area.

The V gene end was trimmed by 3 bases and the J gene end by 1 base; junction bases not matched to a gene: 6. CDR3 length: 16 amino acids. CDR1 and CDR2 from the germline V gene are SGHRS and YFSETQ. Treatment described: oral pan-JAK inhibitor, 5-10 mg twice daily. Following RNA extraction, reverse transcription yielded cDNA that acted as the sequencing template. Sequencing was performed with immunoSEQ multiplex PCR; in TCRdb, only in-frame clones are kept and a portion is missing. The data show under 350,000 clones, 55% to 70% seen once. This clone was detected only a few times. Its matching antigen is unknown. Study-wide findings and caveats: Relative to normal scalp, lesional scalp, especially alopecia totalis/universalis, showed higher clonality.

Here the sequenced sample was CD4+ T cells sorted from blood, taken at week 24, from a patient treated with tofacitinib. The clonotype originates from a human donor with alopecia areata. The V gene is TRBV5-1, the J gene TRBJ1-1; 10 positions agree with TRBD1. The CDR3 nucleotides read TGCGCCAGCAGCTATCGACAGGGGGCCGGGAACACTGAAGCTTTCTTT. This sequence encodes CASSYRQGAGNTEAFF.